The sequence of this TCR beta chain was determined in a study of cytomegalovirus exposure and HLA in healthy donors. About the study: In a later analysis, the 110 or so validation repertoires were reported to have used the same platform as the 600 to 800 first-cohort repertoires.

The CDR3 has 15 amino acids. V gave up 2 bases and J gave up 6 bases; unmatched junction bases: 9. The germline gives CDR1 GTSNPN, CDR2 SVGIG (reference sequence). TCRdb's copy holds only in-frame clones and misses some; the assay was immunoSEQ multiplex PCR. Found here are roughly 150,000 clones, 95% to 96% of them singletons; the top ten hold approximately 0.97%. General observations from the study: 150 or so TCR beta chains were listed as cytomegalovirus-associated. In vitro confirmation showed three CMV-associated chains to be CMV antigen specific. The tendency of first-cohort TCR clusters to co-occur in the 120 or so validation repertoires was identified by a subsequent analysis.

Points on this clone: The target antigen is unknown.

V usage is TRBV30 and J usage is TRBJ2-2; TRBD2 agrees at 7 bases. The sequenced material came from PBMCs. This sequence originates from a woman under 30 in good health and CMV-seronegative. The CDR3 DNA reads as TGTGCCTGGAGTTCGTATGGGGGGGGATCCGGGGAGCTGTTTTTT. Protein sequence: CAWSSYGGGSGELFF.